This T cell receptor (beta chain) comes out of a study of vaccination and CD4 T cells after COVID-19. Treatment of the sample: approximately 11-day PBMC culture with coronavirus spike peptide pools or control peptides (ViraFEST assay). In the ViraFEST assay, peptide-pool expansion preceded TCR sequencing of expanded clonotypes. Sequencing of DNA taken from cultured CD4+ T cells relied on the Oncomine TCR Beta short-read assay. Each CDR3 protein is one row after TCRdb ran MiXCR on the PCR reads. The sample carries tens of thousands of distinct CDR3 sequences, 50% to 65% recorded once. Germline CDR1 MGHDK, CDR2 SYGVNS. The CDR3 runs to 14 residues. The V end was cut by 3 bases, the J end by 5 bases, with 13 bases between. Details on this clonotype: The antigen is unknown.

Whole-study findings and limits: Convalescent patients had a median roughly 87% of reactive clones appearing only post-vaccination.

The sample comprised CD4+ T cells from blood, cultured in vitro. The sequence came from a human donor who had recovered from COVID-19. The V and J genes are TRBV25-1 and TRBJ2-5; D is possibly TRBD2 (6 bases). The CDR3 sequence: CASSEAGRGETQYF. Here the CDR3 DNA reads TGTGCCAGCAGTGAGGCCGGGAGAGGGGAGACCCAGTACTTC.